This T cell receptor beta chain is from a study of glioma-infiltrating T cells. General study findings and limits: Very few CDR3 sequences were shared between tissue and blood. Gliomas, especially low-grade, showed above-expected tissue-blood divergence; non-neoplastic patients showed below.

Germline CDR1 and CDR2: SGHDN and FVKESK. The CDR3 consists of 13 residues. Using RNA template, CDR3s of TCR alpha and beta were amplified with iRepertoire arm-PCR. In TCRdb, the multiplex PCR reads were re-called with MiXCR into one record per CDR3 protein. The sample contains about 130,000 distinct CDR3 sequences, 24% of which appear only once. A remark on this clonotype: Its cognate antigen is unknown. Just one base apart from a much larger clone, this may be a read error.

The clonotype was recovered from a human donor with low-grade glioma or glioblastoma, undergoing nonglioma brain surgery, or in good health (not recorded which). Sample: glioma tissue, nonneoplastic brain tissue, or PBMCs (not recorded which). The J gene is TRBJ1-1, the V gene TRBV14; D unclear. For the CDR3, the DNA is TGTGCCAGCAGCCAAGTACTGAACACTAAAGCTTTCTTT. It codes for CASSQVLNTKAFF.